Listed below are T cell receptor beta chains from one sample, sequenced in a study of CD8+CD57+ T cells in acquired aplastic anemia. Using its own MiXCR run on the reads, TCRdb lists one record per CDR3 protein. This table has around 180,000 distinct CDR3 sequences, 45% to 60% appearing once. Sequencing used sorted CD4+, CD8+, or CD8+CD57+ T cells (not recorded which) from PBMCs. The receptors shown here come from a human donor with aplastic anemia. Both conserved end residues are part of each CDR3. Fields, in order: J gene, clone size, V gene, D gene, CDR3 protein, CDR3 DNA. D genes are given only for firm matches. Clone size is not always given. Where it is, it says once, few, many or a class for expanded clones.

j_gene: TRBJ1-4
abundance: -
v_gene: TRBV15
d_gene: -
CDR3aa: CAARNEERLFF
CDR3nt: TGTGCCGCCAGAAATGAGGAAAGACTGTTTTTT

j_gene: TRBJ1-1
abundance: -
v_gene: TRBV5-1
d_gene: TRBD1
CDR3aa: CASHGQGSTEAFF
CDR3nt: TGCGCCAGCCACGGACAGGGGAGCACTGAAGCTTTCTTT

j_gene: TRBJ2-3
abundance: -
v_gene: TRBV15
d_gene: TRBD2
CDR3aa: CATSTRPGLTDTQYF
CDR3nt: TGTGCCACCAGCACAAGGCCGGGACTAACAGATACGCAGTATTTT

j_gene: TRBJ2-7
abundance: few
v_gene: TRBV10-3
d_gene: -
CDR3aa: CAISEGLSIYEQYF
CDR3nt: TGTGCCATCAGTGAGGGACTCTCAATCTACGAGCAGTACTTC

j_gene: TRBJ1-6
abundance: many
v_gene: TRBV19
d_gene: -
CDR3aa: CASSIGGRGYNSPLHF
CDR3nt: TGTGCCAGTAGTATCGGGGGTAGGGGCTATAATTCACCCCTCCACTTT

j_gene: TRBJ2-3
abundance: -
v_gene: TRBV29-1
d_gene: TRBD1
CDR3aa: CSGRTGGTDTQYF
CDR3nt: TGCAGCGGGAGGACAGGCGGCACAGATACGCAGTATTTT

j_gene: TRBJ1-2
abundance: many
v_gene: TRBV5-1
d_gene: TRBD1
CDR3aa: CASSRPGQDNYGYTF
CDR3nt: TGCGCCAGCAGCCGACCGGGACAGGATAACTATGGCTACACCTTC

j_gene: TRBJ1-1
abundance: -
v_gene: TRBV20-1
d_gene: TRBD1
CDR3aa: CSAISMGQGRTEAFF
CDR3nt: TGCAGTGCTATTTCCATGGGACAGGGTCGAACTGAAGCTTTCTTT

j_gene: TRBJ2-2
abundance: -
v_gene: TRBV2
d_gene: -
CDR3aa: CASRTEVSTGELFF
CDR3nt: TGTGCCAGCAGGACGGAAGTGTCCACCGGGGAGCTGTTTTTT

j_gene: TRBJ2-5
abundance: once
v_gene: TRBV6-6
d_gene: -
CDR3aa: CASTGLGQETQYF
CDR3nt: TGTGCCAGCACGGGGTTGGGCCAAGAGACCCAGTACTTC

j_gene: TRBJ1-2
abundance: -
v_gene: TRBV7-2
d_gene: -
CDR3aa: CASSLDRPYGYTF
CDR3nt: TGTGCCAGCAGTTTAGACAGGCCCTATGGCTACACCTTC

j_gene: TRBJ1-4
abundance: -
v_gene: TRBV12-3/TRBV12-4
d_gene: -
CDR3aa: CASSPVSGGRGNEKLFF
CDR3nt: TGTGCCAGCAGCCCGGTTAGCGGGGGGCGAGGGAATGAAAAACTGTTTTTT

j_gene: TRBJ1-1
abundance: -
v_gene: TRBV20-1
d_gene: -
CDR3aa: CSASGNMNTEAFF
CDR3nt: TGCAGTGCTAGCGGCAACATGAACACTGAAGCTTTCTTT

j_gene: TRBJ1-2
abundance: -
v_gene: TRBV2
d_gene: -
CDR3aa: CASKEGKSYGYTF
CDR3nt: TGTGCCAGCAAGGAAGGGAAGTCTTACGGCTACACCTTC

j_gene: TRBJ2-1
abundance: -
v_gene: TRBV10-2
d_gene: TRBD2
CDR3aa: CASIMAGGNEQFF
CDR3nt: TGCGCCAGCATTATGGCGGGAGGCAATGAGCAGTTCTTC

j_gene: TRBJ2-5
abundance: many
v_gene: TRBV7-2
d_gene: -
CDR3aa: CASSLGYGETQYF
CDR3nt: TGTGCCAGCAGCTTGGGCTACGGGGAGACCCAGTACTTC

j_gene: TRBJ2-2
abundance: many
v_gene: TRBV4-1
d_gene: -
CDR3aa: CASSQARLNTGELFF
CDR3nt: TGCGCCAGCAGCCAGGCCAGGCTTAACACCGGGGAGCTGTTTTTT

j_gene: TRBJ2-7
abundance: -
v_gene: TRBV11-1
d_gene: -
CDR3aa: CASSLNPSASSYEQYF
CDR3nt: TGTGCCAGCAGTCTCAACCCTAGCGCCTCCTCCTACGAGCAGTACTTC

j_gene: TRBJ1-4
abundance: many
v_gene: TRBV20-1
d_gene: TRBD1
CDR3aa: CSARATGGNEKLFF
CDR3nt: TGCAGTGCTAGGGCGACAGGGGGCAATGAAAAACTGTTTTTT

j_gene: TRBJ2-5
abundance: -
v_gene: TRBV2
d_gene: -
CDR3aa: CASSAPPVQETQYF
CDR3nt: TGTGCCAGCAGCGCCCCGCCCGTCCAAGAGACCCAGTACTTC

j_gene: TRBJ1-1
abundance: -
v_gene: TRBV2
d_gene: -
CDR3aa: CASSEGTSSTEAFF
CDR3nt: TGTGCCAGCAGTGAGGGTACCTCCAGCACTGAAGCTTTCTTT

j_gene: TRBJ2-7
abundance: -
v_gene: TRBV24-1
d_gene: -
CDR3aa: CATSVLRPSGSYEQYF
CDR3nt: TGTGCCACCAGTGTCCTCCGGCCTTCTGGGAGCTACGAGCAGTACTTC

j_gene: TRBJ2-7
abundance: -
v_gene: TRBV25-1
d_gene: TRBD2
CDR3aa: CASSTLAGSSYNEQYF
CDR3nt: TGTGCCAGCAGTACACTAGCGGGTAGCTCCTACAATGAGCAGTACTTC

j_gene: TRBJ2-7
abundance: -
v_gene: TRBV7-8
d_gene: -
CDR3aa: CASSLRPGNTYEQYF
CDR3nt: TGTGCCAGCAGCTTAAGGCCGGGGAACACCTACGAGCAGTACTTC

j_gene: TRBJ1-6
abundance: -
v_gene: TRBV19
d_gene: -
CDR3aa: CASSGRTTDSPLHF
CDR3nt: TGTGCCAGTAGTGGACGTACTACCGATTCACCCCTCCACTTT

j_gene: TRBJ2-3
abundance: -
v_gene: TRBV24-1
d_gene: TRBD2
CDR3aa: CATSGWAAGISTDTQYF
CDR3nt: TGTGCCACCAGTGGATGGGCAGCGGGGATCAGCACAGATACGCAGTATTTT

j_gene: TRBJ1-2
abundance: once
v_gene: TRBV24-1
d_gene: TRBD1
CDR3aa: CATRDRDRAPGYTF
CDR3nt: TGTGCCACCAGGGATAGGGACAGGGCACCTGGCTACACCTTC

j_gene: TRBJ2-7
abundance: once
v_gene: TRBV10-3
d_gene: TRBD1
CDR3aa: CATVGQGSYEQYF
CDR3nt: TGTGCCACCGTGGGACAGGGCTCCTACGAGCAGTACTTC

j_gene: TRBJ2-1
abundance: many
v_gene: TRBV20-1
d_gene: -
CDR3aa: CSARPNNEQFF
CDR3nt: TGCAGTGCTAGACCGAACAATGAGCAGTTCTTC

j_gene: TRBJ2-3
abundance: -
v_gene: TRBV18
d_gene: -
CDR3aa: CASSPRKASTDTQYF
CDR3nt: TGTGCCAGCTCACCCCGTAAGGCTAGCACAGATACGCAGTATTTT

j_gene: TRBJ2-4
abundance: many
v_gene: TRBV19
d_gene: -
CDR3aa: CASSIADRQLAKNIQYF
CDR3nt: TGTGCCAGTAGTATCGCGGACAGACAACTAGCCAAAAACATTCAGTACTTC

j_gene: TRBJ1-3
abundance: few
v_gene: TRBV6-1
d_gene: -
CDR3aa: CASSGNTAGSGNTIYF
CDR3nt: TGTGCCAGCAGTGGAAATACAGCAGGTTCTGGAAACACCATATATTTT